The following is a TCR beta chain sequence with its context. Its matching antigen is unknown. Assay used: immunoSEQ multiplex PCR; TCRdb lists only in-frame clones, some missing. Here the sample spans fewer than 40,000 clones, roughly 77% being singletons. CDR3 length: 18 residues. Trimming cost V 0 bases and J 6 bases, with 20 bases left between them. The germline V gene has CDR1 KGHSH and CDR2 LQKENI. These data originate in a study of chemoradiotherapy in HPV16-positive cancers. Turning to the study itself: A couple of HPV16-positive patients' cells yielded candidate HPV-specific clones and common motifs. Study conclusions and caveats: Candidate HPV-specific clones and E7-related TCR motifs grew in tumor during treatment. Functional assays defining HPV-specific T cells used only a couple of HPV16-positive patients.

The sample here was blood, taken from a patient who underwent chemoradiotherapy. The TCR comes from a human donor with HPV-associated anogenital cancer. V and J are TRBV18 and TRBJ2-2; D might be TRBD1 or TRBD2, each matching 5 bases. CDR3 nucleotide sequence: TGTGCCAGCTCACCACCGGGACGGAGCTTCCTAGGGTCCGGGGAGCTGTTTTTT. It is translated as CASSPPGRSFLGSGELFF.